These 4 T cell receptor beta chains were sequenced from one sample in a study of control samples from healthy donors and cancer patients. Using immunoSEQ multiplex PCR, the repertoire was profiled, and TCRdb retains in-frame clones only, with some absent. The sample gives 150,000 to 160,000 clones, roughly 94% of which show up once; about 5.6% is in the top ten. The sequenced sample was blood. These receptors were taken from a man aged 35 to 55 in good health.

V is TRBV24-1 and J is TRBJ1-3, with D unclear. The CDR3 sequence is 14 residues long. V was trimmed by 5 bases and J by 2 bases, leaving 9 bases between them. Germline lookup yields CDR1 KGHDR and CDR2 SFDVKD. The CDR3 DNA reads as TGTGCCACCAGTGGGTCGGGTACTGGAAACACCATATATTTT. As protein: CATSGSGTGNTIYF.

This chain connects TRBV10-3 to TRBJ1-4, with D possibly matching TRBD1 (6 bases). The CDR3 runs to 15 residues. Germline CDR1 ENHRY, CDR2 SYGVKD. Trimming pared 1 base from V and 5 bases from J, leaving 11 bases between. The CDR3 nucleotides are TGTGCCATCAGTGAGTGGCAGGGGAAAAATGAAAAACTGTTTTTT. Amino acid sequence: CAISEWQGKNEKLFF.

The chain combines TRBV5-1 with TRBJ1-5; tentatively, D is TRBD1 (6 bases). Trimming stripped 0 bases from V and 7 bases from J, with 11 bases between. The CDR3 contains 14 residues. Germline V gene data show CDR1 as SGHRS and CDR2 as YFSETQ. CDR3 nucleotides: TGCGCCAGCAGCTTGGAGAGAGGGGGACAGCCCCAGCATTTT. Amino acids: CASSLERGGQPQHF. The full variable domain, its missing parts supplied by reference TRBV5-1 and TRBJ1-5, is KAGVTQTPRYLIKTRGQQVTLSCSPISGHRSVSWYQQTPGQGLQFLFEYFSETQRNKGNFPGRFSGRQFSNSRSEMNVSTLELGDSALYLCASSLERGGQPQHFGDGTRLSIL.

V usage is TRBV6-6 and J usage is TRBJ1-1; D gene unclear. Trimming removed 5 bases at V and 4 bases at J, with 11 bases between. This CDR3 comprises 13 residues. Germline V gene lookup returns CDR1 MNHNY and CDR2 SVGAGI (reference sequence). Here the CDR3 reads CASSPVAGTEAFF. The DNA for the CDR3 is TGTGCCAGCAGTCCAGTGGCGGGCACTGAAGCTTTCTTT.